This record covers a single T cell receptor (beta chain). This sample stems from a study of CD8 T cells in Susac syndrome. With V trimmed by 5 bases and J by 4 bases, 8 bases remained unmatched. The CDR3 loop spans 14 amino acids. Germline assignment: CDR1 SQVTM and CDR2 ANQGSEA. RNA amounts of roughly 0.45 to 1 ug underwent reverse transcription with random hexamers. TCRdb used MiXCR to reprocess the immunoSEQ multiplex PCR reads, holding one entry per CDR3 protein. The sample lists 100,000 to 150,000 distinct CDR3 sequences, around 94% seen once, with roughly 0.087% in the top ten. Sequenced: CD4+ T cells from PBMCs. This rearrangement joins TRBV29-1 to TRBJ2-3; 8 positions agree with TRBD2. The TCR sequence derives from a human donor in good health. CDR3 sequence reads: CSVHGREAPDTQYF. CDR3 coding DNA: TGCAGCGTTCATGGGCGGGAGGCCCCAGATACGCAGTATTTT.